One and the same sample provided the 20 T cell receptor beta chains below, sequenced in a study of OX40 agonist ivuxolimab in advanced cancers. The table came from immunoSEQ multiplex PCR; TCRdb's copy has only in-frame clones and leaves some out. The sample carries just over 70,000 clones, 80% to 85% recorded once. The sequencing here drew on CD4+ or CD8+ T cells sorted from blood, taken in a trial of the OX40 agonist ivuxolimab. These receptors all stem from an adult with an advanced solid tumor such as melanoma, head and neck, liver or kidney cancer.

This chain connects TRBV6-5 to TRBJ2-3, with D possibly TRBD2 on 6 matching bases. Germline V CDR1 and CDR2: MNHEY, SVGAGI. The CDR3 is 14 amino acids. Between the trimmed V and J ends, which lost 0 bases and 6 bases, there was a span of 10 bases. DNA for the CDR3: TGTGCCAGCAGTTACTCGAGCGGGTTGGATACGCAGTATTTT. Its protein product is CASSYSSGLDTQYF.

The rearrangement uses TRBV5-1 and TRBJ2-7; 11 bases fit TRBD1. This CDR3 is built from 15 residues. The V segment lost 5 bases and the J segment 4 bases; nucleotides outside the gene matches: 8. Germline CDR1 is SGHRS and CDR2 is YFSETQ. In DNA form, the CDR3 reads TGCGCCAGCAGAAGTACCGGGACAGGGGGGTACGAGCAGTACTTC. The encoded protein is CASRSTGTGGYEQYF.

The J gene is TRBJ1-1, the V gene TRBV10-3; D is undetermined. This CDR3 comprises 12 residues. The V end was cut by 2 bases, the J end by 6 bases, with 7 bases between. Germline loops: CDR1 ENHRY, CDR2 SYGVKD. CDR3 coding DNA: TGTGCCATCAGTGAGAGGAAAGCTGAAGCTTTCTTT. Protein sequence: CAISERKAEAFF.

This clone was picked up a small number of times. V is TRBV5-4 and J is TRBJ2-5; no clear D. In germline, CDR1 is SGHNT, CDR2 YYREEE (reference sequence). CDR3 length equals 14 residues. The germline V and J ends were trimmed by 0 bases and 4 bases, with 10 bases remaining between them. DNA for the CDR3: TGTGCCAGCAGCTTGGGGATAGCCCCAGAGACCCAGTACTTC. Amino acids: CASSLGIAPETQYF.

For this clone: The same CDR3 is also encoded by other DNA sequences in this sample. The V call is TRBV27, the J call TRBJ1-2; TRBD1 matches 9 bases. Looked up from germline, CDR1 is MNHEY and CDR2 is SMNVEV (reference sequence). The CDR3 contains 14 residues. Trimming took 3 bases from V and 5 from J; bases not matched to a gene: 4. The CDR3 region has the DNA TGTGCCAGCAGTTTTTCCGGACAGGGGTATGGCTACACCTTC. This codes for CASSFSGQGYGYTF.

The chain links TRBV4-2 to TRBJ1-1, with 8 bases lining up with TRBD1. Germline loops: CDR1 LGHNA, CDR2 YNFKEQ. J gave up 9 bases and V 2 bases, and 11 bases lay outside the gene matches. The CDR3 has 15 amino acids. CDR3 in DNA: TGTGCCAGCAGCCAAACCGATCCCCGGGACAGGCAAGCTTTCTTT. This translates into CASSQTDPRDRQAFF.

The CDR3 bases are TGTGCCAGCTCACCCGGACAGCCTAGCACAGATACGCAGTATTTT. The encoded protein is CASSPGQPSTDTQYF. The chain carries TRBV18 and TRBJ2-3; possible D gene TRBD1, 6 bases. From germline, CDR1 is KGHSH and CDR2 LQKENI. CDR3 length: 15 residues. V was pared by 3 bases and J by 0 bases, with 10 bases between.

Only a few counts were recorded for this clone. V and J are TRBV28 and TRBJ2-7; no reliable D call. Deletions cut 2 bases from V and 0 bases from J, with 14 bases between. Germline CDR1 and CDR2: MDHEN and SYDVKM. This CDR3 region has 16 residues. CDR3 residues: CASSLSGMLNSYEQYF. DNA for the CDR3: TGTGCCAGCAGTTTAAGTGGGATGTTAAACTCCTACGAGCAGTACTTC. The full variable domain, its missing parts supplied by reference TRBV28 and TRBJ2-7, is DVKVTQSSRYLVKRTGEKVFLECVQDMDHENMFWYRQDPGLGLRLIYFSYDVKMKEKGDIPEGYSVSREKKERFSLILESASTNQTSMYLCASSLSGMLNSYEQYFGPGTRLTVT.

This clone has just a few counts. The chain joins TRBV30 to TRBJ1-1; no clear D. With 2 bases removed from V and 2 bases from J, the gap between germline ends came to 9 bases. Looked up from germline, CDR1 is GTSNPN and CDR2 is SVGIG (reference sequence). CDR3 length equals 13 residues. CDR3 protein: CAWSRSGNTEAFF. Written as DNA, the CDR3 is TGTGCCTGGAGTCGTTCCGGTAACACTGAAGCTTTCTTT.

CDR3 protein: CASSLGTGAPREQFF. DNA for the CDR3: TGTGCCAGCAGCTTAGGGACAGGAGCCCCCCGTGAGCAGTTCTTC. The chain couples TRBV7-8 to TRBJ2-1; 7 nucleotides match TRBD1. This CDR3 has 15 residues. Per the germline V gene, CDR1 is SGHVS and CDR2 is FQNEAQ. After removal of 1 base from V and 9 bases from J, the junction contained 9 bases not matched to a gene.

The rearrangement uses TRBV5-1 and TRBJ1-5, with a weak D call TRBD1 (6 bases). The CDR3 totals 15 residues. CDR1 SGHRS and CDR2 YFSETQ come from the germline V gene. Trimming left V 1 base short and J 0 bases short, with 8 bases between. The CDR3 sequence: CASSLSDSSNQPQHF. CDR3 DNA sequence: TGCGCCAGCAGCTTGTCGGACAGTAGCAATCAGCCCCAGCATTTT.

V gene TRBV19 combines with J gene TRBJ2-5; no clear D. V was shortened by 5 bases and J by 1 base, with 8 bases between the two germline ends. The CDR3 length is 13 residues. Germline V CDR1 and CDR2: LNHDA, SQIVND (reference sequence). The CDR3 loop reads CASSLQIQETQYF. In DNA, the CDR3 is TGTGCCAGTAGTTTACAGATCCAAGAGACCCAGTACTTC.

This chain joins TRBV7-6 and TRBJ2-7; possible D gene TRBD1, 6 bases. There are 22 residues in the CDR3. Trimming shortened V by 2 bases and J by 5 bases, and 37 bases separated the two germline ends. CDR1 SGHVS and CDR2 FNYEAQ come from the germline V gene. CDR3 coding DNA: TGTGCCAGCAGCTTAAAACTTGCATCTTCTCAGGGGTCTCAGGGGAGAACGGACGAGCAGTACTTC. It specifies CASSLKLASSQGSQGRTDEQYF.

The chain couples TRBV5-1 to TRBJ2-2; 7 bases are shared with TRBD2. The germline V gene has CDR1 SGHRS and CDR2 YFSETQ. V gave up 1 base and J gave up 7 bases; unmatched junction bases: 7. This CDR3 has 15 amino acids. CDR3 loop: CASSLPRGEGGELFF. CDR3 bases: TGCGCCAGCAGCTTGCCCCGAGGGGAGGGCGGGGAGCTGTTTTTT.

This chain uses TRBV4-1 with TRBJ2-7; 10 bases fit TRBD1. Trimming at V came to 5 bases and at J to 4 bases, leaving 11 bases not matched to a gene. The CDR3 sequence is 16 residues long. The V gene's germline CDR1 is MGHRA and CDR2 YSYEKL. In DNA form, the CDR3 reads TGCGCCAGCAGCACCTCCGGTGGGACAGGGGTATACGAGCAGTACTTC. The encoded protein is CASSTSGGTGVYEQYF.

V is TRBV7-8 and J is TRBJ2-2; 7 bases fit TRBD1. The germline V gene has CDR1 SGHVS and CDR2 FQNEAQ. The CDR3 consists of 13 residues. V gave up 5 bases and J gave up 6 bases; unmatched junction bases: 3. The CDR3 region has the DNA TGTGCCAGCAGCAAAGACAGGGCCGGGGAGCTGTTTTTT. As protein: CASSKDRAGELFF. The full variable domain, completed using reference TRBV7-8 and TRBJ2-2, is GAGVSQSPRYKVAKRGQDVALRCDPISGHVSLFWYQQALGQGPEFLTYFQNEAQLDKSGLPSDRFFAERPEGSVSTLKIQRTQQEDSAVYLCASSKDRAGELFFGEGSRLTVL.

The CDR3 nucleotides read TGCGCCAGCAGTGACCCCCCCGGCTTATTGGGGGATGGAGGCAATCAGCCCCAGCATTTT. The encoded protein is CASSDPPGLLGDGGNQPQHF. The rearrangement links TRBV10-1 to TRBJ1-5; D is perhaps TRBD1 (5 bases). The CDR3 is made up of 20 amino acids. Germline loops: CDR1 WNHNN, CDR2 SYGVQD (reference sequence). Trimming removed 3 bases from V and 2 bases from J, with 26 bases in between.

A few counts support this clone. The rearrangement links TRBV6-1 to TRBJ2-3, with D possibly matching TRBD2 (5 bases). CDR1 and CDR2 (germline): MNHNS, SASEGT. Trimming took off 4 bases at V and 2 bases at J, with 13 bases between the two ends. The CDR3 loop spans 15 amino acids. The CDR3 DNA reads TGTGCCAGCAGTGCCCGTGAGCGGCACACAGATACGCAGTATTTT. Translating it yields CASSARERHTDTQYF.

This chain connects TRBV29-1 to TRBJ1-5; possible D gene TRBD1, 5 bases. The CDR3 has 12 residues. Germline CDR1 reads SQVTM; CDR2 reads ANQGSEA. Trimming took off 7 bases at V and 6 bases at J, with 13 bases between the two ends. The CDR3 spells CSAGDRLQPQHF. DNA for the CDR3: TGCAGCGCTGGGGACCGACTTCAGCCCCAGCATTTT.

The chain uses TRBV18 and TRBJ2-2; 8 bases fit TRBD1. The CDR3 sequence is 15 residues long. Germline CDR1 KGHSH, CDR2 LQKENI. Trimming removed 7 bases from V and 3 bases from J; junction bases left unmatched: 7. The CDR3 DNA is TGTGCCAGCTTCAGACAGGGGCGGGACACCGGGGAGCTGTTTTTT. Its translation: CASFRQGRDTGELFF.